These T cell receptor beta chains were read from a single sample in a study of blood T cell repertoires in COVID-19. Assay: immunoSEQ multiplex PCR; the TCRdb copy retains only in-frame clones and omits some. The table includes 350,000 to 400,000 clones, 90% to 95% detected once. Sequencing was carried out using PBMCs or T cells enriched from blood (not recorded which). Source of these receptors: a woman in her thirties or forties who had been exposed to COVID-19. Each CDR3 is given with its conserved first and last residue. Each record gives: J gene, V gene, CDR3 length, D gene, clone size, CDR3 protein, CDR3 DNA. A D gene is named only where the DNA matches it firmly. For some rows the clone size is stated as once, few or many, or as a class when expanded; others skip it.

TRBJ1-2 TRBV27 16 NA NA CASSLKGTGFGYGYTF TGTGCCAGCAGTTTAAAGGGAACAGGGTTTGGCTATGGCTACACCTTC
TRBJ2-1 TRBV27 13 TRBD2 NA CASRSGSRNEQFF TGTGCCAGCAGGAGCGGGAGTCGCAATGAGCAGTTCTTC
TRBJ1-5 TRBV6-5 14 NA NA CASSRGIVNQPQHF TGTGCCAGCAGTAGAGGGATTGTCAATCAGCCCCAGCATTTT
TRBJ2-2 TRBV2 16 TRBD1 few CASRSGTGRNTGELFF TGTGCCAGCAGAAGTGGGACAGGCCGGAACACCGGGGAGCTGTTTTTT
TRBJ1-2 TRBV18 15 NA NA CASSPSRGSNYGYTF TGTGCCAGCTCACCATCCAGGGGATCGAACTATGGCTACACCTTC
TRBJ2-1 TRBV30 12 NA NA CAWSRGGREQFF TGTGCCTGGAGTAGGGGGGGGCGTGAGCAGTTCTTC
TRBJ1-2 TRBV30 11 NA NA CAWSAGPSYTF TGTGCCTGGAGTGCAGGGCCTAGCTACACCTTC
TRBJ1-1 TRBV5-1 14 NA NA CASSLEAENTEAFF TGCGCCAGCAGCTTGGAGGCGGAGAACACTGAAGCTTTCTTT
TRBJ2-7 TRBV12-3/TRBV12-4 13 NA NA CASSLSLRDEQYF TGTGCCAGCAGTTTATCGCTCAGGGACGAGCAGTACTTC
TRBJ2-3 TRBV9 18 NA NA CASSVRPSPGLSTDTQYF TGTGCCAGCAGCGTACGCCCTTCTCCGGGACTTTCCACAGATACGCAGTATTTT
TRBJ2-7 TRBV14 12 NA NA CASSRTVYEQYF TGTGCCAGCAGTCGTACAGTCTACGAGCAGTACTTC
TRBJ2-7 TRBV9 17 TRBD1 NA CASSQSHGDRAFHEQYF TGTGCCAGCAGCCAAAGCCACGGGGACAGGGCTTTCCACGAGCAGTACTTC
TRBJ1-1 TRBV6-1 16 TRBD1 NA CASSERGTGQRTEAFF TGTGCCAGCAGTGAAAGGGGGACAGGGCAGAGGACTGAAGCTTTCTTT
TRBJ1-1 TRBV19 14 NA NA CASSTHIRNTEAFF TGTGCCAGTAGTACGCACATCCGGAACACTGAAGCTTTCTTT